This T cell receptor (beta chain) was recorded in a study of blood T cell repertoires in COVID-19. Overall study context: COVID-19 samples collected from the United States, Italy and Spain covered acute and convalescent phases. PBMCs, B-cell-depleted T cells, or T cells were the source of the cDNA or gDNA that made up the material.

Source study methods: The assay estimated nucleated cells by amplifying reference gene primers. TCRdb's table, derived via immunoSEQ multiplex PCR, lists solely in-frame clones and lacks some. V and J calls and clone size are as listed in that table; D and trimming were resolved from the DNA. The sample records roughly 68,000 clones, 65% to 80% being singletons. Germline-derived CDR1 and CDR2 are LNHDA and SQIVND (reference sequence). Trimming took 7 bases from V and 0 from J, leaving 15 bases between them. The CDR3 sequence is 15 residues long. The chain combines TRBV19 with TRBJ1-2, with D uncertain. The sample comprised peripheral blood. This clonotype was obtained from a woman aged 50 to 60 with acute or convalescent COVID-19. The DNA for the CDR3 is TGTGCCAGTACCCCGGAGACTTCCCCTAACTATGGCTACACCTTC. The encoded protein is CASTPETSPNYGYTF.